The 23 T cell receptor beta chains below all came from one sample that was sequenced in a study of blood T cell repertoires in COVID-19. Sequencing used immunoSEQ multiplex PCR; TCRdb keeps in-frame clones, though not all of them. The sample lists approximately 220,000 clones; approximately 83% were seen once. Sequencing was done on a sample of PBMCs or T cells enriched from blood (not recorded which). The receptor source for this set is a woman aged 40 to 50 with acute COVID-19.

This rearrangement joins TRBV5-6 to TRBJ1-5; TRBD1 is a possible D gene (5 bases). There are 14 residues in the CDR3. Germline loops: CDR1 SGHDT, CDR2 YYEEEE. V was shortened by 2 bases and J by 5 bases, with 11 bases between the two germline ends. This CDR3 reads CASSFRQGDQPQHF. Written as DNA, the CDR3 is TGTGCCAGCAGCTTCCGGCAGGGTGATCAGCCCCAGCATTTT.

This chain joins TRBV19 and TRBJ1-1, with D possibly TRBD1 on 6 matching bases. The CDR3 loop spans 16 amino acids. CDR1 is LNHDA, CDR2 SQIVND, per germline (reference sequence). Trimming removed 4 bases at V and 1 base at J, with 16 bases between. The DNA of the CDR3 is TGTGCCAGTAGTAAGGGGGTTATCGGGACGAACACTGAAGCTTTCTTT. Its translation: CASSKGVIGTNTEAFF.

The V gene is TRBV3-1 (or the pseudogene TRBV3-2), the J gene TRBJ2-4; 15 nucleotides match TRBD2. Germline assignment: CDR1 LGHDT and CDR2 YNNKEL (reference sequence). The trim removed 3 bases at V and 1 base at J, leaving 4 bases unmatched. CDR3 length: 18 residues. Here the CDR3 DNA reads TGTGCCAGCAGCCACGGACTAGCGGGGGGGCTGGCCAAAAACATTCAGTACTTC. Residues: CASSHGLAGGLAKNIQYF.

The rearrangement uses TRBV4-1 and TRBJ1-3, with D perhaps matching TRBD1 (6 bases). The V and J ends lost 1 base and 3 bases respectively, with 13 bases between them. Per germline, CDR1 MGHRA and CDR2 YSYEKL. The CDR3 sequence is 16 residues long. CDR3 coding DNA: TGCGCCAGCAGCCAAGGGTACAGGGTGAATGGAAACACCATATATTTT. It codes for CASSQGYRVNGNTIYF.

The gene calls are TRBV29-1 and TRBJ1-2; D remains ambiguous. Per the germline V gene, CDR1 is SQVTM and CDR2 is ANQGSEA. The CDR3 consists of 13 residues. Deletions cut 7 bases from V and 5 bases from J, with 17 bases between. The CDR3 DNA is TGCAGCGCCAGGAGGTTGGGAGGGTATGGCTACACCTTC. It codes for CSARRLGGYGYTF.

This clone was observed a handful of times. The chain joins TRBV7-8 to TRBJ2-7, with D tentatively TRBD1 (5 bases). CDR3 length: 14 residues. Germline V gives CDR1 SGHVS, CDR2 FQNEAQ. The V end was cut by 1 base, the J end by 0 bases, with 7 bases between. CDR3 sequence reads: CASSLGGPSYEQYF. In nucleotides, the CDR3 is TGTGCCAGCAGCTTAGGGGGCCCCTCCTACGAGCAGTACTTC.

In its sample, this clone was seen once. The chain links TRBV15 to TRBJ2-1, with TRBD1 matching over 8 bases. CDR3 size: 16 residues. The germline CDR1 and CDR2 sequences are LNHNV and YYDKDF (reference sequence). V lost 1 base, J lost 4 bases, and 6 bases stayed unmatched. CDR3: CATSRGTGYLYNEQFF. CDR3 DNA: TGTGCCACCAGCAGAGGGACAGGGTATTTGTACAATGAGCAGTTCTTC.

This clone has just one count. J is TRBJ1-1 and V is TRBV5-6; D is possibly TRBD1 (6 bases). Germline lookup yields CDR1 SGHDT and CDR2 YYEEEE. The CDR3 has 14 amino acids. Between the trimmed V and J ends, which lost 3 bases and 3 bases, there was a span of 12 bases. The CDR3 DNA reads as TGTGCCAGCAGCTCCGTGGGGGCGGACACTGAAGCTTTCTTT. It encodes CASSSVGADTEAFF.

This clone was recorded only once. This chain's CDR3 is CASSFLYNEQFF. The CDR3 nucleotides are TGTGCCAGCAGTTTTTTATACAATGAGCAGTTCTTC. This sequence joins TRBV28 and TRBJ2-1; D is undetermined. Trimming removed 3 bases from V and 4 bases from J, with 4 bases in between. This CDR3 has 12 amino acids. The V gene's germline CDR1 is MDHEN and CDR2 SYDVKM.

J is TRBJ1-1 and V is TRBV28; 9 bases agree with TRBD1. V shed 6 bases and J 10 bases; nucleotides not matched to a gene: 3. Germline CDR1 and CDR2: MDHEN and SYDVKM. CDR3 length equals 11 residues. In DNA form, the CDR3 reads TGTGCCAGCAGATCGGACAGGGGAGCTTTCTTT. Residues: CASRSDRGAFF.

The gene calls are TRBV3-1 (or the pseudogene TRBV3-2) and TRBJ2-7; D possibly corresponds to TRBD1 (6 bases). V lost 0 bases to trimming and J lost 1 base, with 10 bases between them. The CDR3 runs 15 residues. CDR1 and CDR2 from the germline V gene are LGHDT and YNNKEL (reference sequence). The CDR3 region has the DNA TGTGCCAGCAGCCAAGAACAGGGTAGATCCTACGAGCAGTACTTC. Its protein product is CASSQEQGRSYEQYF.

The chain recombines TRBV24-1 with TRBJ1-2; a weak D match, TRBD1 (6 bases). V dropped 4 bases and J dropped 3 bases, with 14 bases sitting between them. This CDR3 spans 15 amino acids. The germline CDR1 and CDR2 sequences are KGHDR and SFDVKD. CDR3 in amino acids: CATSEQGGGYYGYTF. The CDR3 region has the DNA TGTGCCACCAGTGAGCAAGGGGGGGGGTACTATGGCTACACCTTC.

The chain has TRBV28 and TRBJ1-2; D might be TRBD1 (5 bases). The CDR3 runs to 14 residues. V gave up 3 bases and J gave up 2 bases, with 10 bases separating them. CDR1 MDHEN and CDR2 SYDVKM come from the germline V gene. The CDR3 protein is CASSFLQENYGYTF. CDR3 sequence (DNA): TGTGCCAGCAGTTTCCTACAGGAGAACTATGGCTACACCTTC.

The chain employs TRBV7-9 and TRBJ2-7, with 10 positions matching TRBD2. From germline, CDR1 is SEHNR and CDR2 FQNEAQ (reference sequence). The CDR3 consists of 19 residues. V was pared by 5 bases and J by 2 bases, with 18 bases of the junction left unmatched. This chain's CDR3 is CASSPGTVERAGGAYEQYF. The CDR3 DNA is TGTGCCAGCAGCCCCGGGACGGTTGAAAGAGCGGGAGGGGCCTACGAGCAGTACTTC.

The chain joins TRBV2 to TRBJ1-5, with 9 bases identical to TRBD1. Germline V gene data show CDR1 as SNHLY and CDR2 as FYNNEI. The CDR3 has 17 amino acids. After removal of 5 bases from V and 0 bases from J, the junction contained 8 bases not matched to a gene. The CDR3 loop reads CASSPGTGTYSNQPQHF. The CDR3 coding sequence is TGTGCCAGCAGTCCCGGGACAGGGACGTATAGCAATCAGCCCCAGCATTTT.

The CDR3 bases are TGTGCCAGCAGTTTAAAGGGAGGGGATGAGCAGTTCTTC. Translated, it gives CASSLKGGDEQFF. The chain employs TRBV12-3 or TRBV12-4 and TRBJ2-1, with 7 bases matching TRBD2. V was clipped by 2 bases and J by 8 bases; unmatched bases: 3. This CDR3 spans 13 amino acids.

This clone was seen only a few times. V and J are TRBV30 and TRBJ1-2, with TRBD1 identical over 12 bases. The germline CDR1 and CDR2 sequences are GTSNPN and SVGIG (reference sequence). The CDR3 has 15 residues. With 8 bases clipped from V and 0 bases from J, the junction kept 7 bases outside the gene matches. As DNA, the CDR3 is TGTGCCGGTTCGGGACAGGGGGCGTCTAACTATGGCTACACCTTC. Protein product: CAGSGQGASNYGYTF.

This clone showed up just once. This chain uses TRBV28 with TRBJ1-5; D is unresolved. V lost 3 bases to trimming and J lost 4 bases, with 7 bases between them. The CDR3 covers 13 residues. Germline values: CDR1 MDHEN, CDR2 SYDVKM. CDR3 region: CASSLLRNQPQHF. The CDR3 bases are TGTGCCAGCAGTTTGTTGAGGAATCAGCCCCAGCATTTT. Variable domain in full (rest from reference TRBV28 and TRBJ1-5): DVKVTQSSRYLVKRTGEKVFLECVQDMDHENMFWYRQDPGLGLRLIYFSYDVKMKEKGDIPEGYSVSREKKERFSLILESASTNQTSMYLCASSLLRNQPQHFGDGTRLSIL.

J is TRBJ2-7 and V is TRBV12-2; TRBD2 reflects the table's D call only, with no check against the DNA. TRBV12-2 is shown as a pseudogene. This CDR3 is built from 14 residues. The CDR3 sequence: CASRLVVTFYEQYF. The CDR3 coding sequence is TGTGCAAGTCGCTTAGTGGTGACTTTCTACGAGCAGTACTTC.

The J gene is TRBJ2-2, the V gene TRBV6-1; D remains unclear. In germline, CDR1 is MNHNS, CDR2 SASEGT. V lost 1 base, J lost 5 bases, and 5 bases lay in between. The CDR3 has 13 residues. The CDR3 nucleotides are TGTGCCAGCAGTGAAGTGAGGACCGGGGAGCTGTTTTTT. This encodes CASSEVRTGELFF.

The rearrangement uses TRBV24-1 and TRBJ1-1, with D perhaps TRBD1 (6 bases). The CDR3 contains 13 residues. From germline, CDR1 is KGHDR and CDR2 SFDVKD. V was cut by 3 bases and J by 11 bases, with 15 bases left in between. In nucleotides, the CDR3 is TGTGCCACCAGTGATGAGGGACAAGGAGATGCTTTCTTT. This gives the protein CATSDEGQGDAFF.

This clone has only one observation. J is TRBJ2-1 and V is TRBV11-3; D is unclear. CDR3 length: 15 residues. Trimming stripped 3 bases from V and 4 bases from J, with 13 bases between. Germline loops: CDR1 SGHNT, CDR2 YENEEA. The CDR3 DNA sequence: TGTGCCAGCAGCTTCTCAGGTGGCGTTTACAATGAGCAGTTCTTC. This sequence encodes CASSFSGGVYNEQFF. Full variable domain (missing parts from reference TRBV11-3 and TRBJ2-1): EAGVVQSPRYKIIEKKQPVAFWCNPISGHNTLYWYLQNLGQGPELLIRYENEEAVDDSQLPKDRFSAERLKGVDSTLKIQPAELGDSAVYLCASSFSGGVYNEQFFGPGTRLTVL.

This clone was counted only a few times. The genes are TRBV15 and TRBJ1-1; 10 positions match TRBD1. The germline CDR1 and CDR2 sequences are LNHNV and YYDKDF (reference sequence). V lost 6 bases and J lost 3; bases outside the gene matches: 4. This CDR3 has 14 amino acids. The CDR3 loop reads CATRGTGEDTEAFF. The CDR3 DNA sequence: TGTGCCACCAGGGGGACAGGGGAGGACACTGAAGCTTTCTTT.